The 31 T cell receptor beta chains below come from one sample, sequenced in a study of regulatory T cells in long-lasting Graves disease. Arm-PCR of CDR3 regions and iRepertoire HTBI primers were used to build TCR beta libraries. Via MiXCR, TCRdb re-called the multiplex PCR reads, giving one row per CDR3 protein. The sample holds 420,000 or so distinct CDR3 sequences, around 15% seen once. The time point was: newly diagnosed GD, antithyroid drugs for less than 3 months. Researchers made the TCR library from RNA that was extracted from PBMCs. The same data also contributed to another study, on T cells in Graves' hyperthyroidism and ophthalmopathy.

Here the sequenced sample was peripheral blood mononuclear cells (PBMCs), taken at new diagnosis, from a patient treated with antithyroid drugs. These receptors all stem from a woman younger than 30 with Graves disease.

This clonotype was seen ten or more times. DNA for the CDR3: TGCAGCGTTGTTGGCCTAGCGGGGGAGACCCAGTACTTC. Its translation: CSVVGLAGETQYF. The genes are TRBV29-1 and TRBJ2-5; 9 bases are shared with TRBD2. The CDR3 covers 13 residues. The germline V gene encodes CDR1 SQVTM and CDR2 ANQGSEA. V trimming: 4 bases; J trimming: 5 bases; junction bases outside the gene matches: 5.

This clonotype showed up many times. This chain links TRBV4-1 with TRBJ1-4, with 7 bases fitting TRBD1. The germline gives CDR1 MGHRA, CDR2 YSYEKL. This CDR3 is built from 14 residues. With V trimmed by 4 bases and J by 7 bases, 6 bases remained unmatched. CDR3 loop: CASSPQGVGEKLFF. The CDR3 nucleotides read TGCGCCAGCAGCCCGCAGGGGGTGGGTGAAAAACTGTTTTTT.

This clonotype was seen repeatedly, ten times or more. The CDR3 here is CASSIRETYEQYF. CDR3 sequence (DNA): TGTGCCAGCTCGATCAGGGAAACCTACGAGCAGTACTTC. The chain combines TRBV18 with TRBJ2-7, with D possibly TRBD1 on 5 matching bases. The V end was cut by 6 bases, the J end by 2 bases, with 11 bases between. Germline loops: CDR1 KGHSH, CDR2 LQKENI. The CDR3 has 13 amino acids.

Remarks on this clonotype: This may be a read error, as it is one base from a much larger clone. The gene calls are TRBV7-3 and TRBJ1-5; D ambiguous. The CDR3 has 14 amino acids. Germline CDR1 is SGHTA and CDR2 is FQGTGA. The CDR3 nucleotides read TGTGCCAACAGCCTAGGAGGGCCCAATCAGCCCCAGCATTTT. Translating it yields CANSLGGPNQPQHF. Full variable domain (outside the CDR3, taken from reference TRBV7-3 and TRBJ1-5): GAGVSQTPSNKVTEKGKYVELRCDPISGHTALYWYRQSLGQGPEFLIYFQGTGAADDSGLPNDRFFAVRPEGSVSTLKIQRTERGDSAVYLCANSLGGPNQPQHFGDGTRLSIL.

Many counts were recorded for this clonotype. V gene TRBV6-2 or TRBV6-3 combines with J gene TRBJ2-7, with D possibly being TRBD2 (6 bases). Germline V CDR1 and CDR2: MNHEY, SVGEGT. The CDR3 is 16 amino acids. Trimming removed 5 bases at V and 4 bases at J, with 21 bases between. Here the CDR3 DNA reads TGTGCCAGCAGTCCCCCGGGGACTGTGTTGGGGTACGAGCAGTACTTC. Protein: CASSPPGTVLGYEQYF.

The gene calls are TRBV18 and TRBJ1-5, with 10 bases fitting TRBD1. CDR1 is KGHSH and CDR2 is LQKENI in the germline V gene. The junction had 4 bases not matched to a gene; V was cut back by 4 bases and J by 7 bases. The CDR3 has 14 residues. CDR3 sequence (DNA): TGTGCCAGCTCACGGGACAGGGGAGGACAGCCCCAGCATTTT. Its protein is CASSRDRGGQPQHF.

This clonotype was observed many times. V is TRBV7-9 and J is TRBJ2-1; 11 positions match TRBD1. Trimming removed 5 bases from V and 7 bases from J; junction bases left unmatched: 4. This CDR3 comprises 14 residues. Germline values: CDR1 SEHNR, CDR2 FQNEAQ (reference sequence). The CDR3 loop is CASSGGTGGNEQFF. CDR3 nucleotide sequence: TGTGCCAGCAGCGGAGGGACAGGGGGTAATGAGCAGTTCTTC. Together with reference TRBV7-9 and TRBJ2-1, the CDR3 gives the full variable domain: DTGVSQNPRHKITKRGQNVTFRCDPISEHNRLYWYRQTLGQGPEFLTYFQNEAQLEKSRLLSDRFSAERPKGSFSTLEIQRTEQGDSAMYLCASSGGTGGNEQFFGPGTRLTVL.

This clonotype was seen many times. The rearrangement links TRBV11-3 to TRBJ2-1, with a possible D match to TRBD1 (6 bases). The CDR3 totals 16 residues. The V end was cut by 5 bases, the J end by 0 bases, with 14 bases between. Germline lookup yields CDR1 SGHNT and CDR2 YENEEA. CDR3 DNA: TGTGCCAGCAGCCCAGACAGGACTTTCTCCTACAATGAGCAGTTCTTC. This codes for CASSPDRTFSYNEQFF.

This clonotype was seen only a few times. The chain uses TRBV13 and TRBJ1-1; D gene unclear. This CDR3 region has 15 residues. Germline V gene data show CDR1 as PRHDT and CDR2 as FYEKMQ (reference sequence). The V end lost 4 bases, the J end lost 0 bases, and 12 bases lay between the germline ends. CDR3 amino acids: CASSWSAILNTEAFF. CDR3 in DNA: TGTGCCAGCAGCTGGTCCGCGATATTGAACACTGAAGCTTTCTTT.

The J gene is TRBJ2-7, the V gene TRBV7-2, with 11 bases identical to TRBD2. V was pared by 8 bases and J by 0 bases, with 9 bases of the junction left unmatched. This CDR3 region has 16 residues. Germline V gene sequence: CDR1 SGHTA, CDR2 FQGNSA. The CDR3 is CASGAPGTSGSYEQYF. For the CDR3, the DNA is TGTGCCAGCGGCGCCCCCGGGACTAGCGGCTCCTACGAGCAGTACTTC.

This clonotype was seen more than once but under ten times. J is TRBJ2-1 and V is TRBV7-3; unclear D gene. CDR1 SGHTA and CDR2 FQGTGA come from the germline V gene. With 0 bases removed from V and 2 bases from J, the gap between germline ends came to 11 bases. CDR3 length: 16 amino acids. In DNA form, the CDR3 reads TGTGCCAGCAGCTTAACCGTGGGGATAGCCTACAATGAGCAGTTCTTC. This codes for CASSLTVGIAYNEQFF.

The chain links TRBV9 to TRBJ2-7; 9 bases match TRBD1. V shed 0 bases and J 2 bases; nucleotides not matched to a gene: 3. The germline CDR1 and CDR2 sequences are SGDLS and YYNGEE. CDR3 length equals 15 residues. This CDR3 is CASSVDGTGTYEQYF. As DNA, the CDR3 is TGTGCCAGCAGCGTAGATGGGACAGGGACCTACGAGCAGTACTTC.

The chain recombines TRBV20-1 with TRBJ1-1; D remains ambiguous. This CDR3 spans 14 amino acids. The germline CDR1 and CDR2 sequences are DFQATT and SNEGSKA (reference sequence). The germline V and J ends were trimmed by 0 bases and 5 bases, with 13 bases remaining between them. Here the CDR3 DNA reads TGCAGTGCTAGAGATTTGGCGGGCGGGACTGAAGCTTTCTTT. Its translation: CSARDLAGGTEAFF.

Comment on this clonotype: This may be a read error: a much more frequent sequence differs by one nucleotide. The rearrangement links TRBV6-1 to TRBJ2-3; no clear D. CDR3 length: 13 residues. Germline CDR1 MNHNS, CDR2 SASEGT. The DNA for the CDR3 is TGTGCCAACAGTCCAGACGGCACAGATACGCAGTATTTT. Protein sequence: CANSPDGTDTQYF.

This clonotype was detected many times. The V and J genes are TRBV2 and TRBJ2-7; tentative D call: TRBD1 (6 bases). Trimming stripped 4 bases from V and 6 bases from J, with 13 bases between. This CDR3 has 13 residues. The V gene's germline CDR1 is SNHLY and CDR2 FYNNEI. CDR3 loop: CASSGNRASEQYF. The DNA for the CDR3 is TGTGCCAGCAGTGGGAACAGGGCCTCCGAGCAGTACTTC.

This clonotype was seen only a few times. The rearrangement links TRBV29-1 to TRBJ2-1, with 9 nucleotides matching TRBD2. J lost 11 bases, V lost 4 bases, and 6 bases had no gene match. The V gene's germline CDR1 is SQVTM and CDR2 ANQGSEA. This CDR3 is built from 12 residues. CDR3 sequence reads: CSVVSREGKQFF. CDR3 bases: TGCAGCGTTGTTTCGCGGGAGGGAAAGCAGTTCTTC.

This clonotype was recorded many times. This CDR3 is CASSLYGREAFF. The CDR3 DNA follows: TGTGCCAGCAGCTTATACGGGAGGGAAGCTTTCTTT. The V call is TRBV7-9, the J call TRBJ1-1; D is ambiguous. CDR3 length: 12 amino acids. Trimming took off 2 bases at V and 8 bases at J, with 9 bases between the two ends. The germline CDR1 and CDR2 sequences are SEHNR and FQNEAQ (reference sequence).

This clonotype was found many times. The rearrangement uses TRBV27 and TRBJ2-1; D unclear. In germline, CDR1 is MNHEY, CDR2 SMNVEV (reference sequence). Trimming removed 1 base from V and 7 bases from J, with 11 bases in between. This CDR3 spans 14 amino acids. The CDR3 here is CASSLFPRVNEQFF. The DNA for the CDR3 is TGTGCCAGCAGTTTATTTCCCCGGGTGAATGAGCAGTTCTTC.

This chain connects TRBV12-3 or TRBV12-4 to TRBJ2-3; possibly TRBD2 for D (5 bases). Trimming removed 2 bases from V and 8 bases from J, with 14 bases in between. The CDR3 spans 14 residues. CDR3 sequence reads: CASSLWENDATQYF. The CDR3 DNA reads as TGTGCCAGCAGTTTATGGGAGAACGACGCTACGCAGTATTTT.

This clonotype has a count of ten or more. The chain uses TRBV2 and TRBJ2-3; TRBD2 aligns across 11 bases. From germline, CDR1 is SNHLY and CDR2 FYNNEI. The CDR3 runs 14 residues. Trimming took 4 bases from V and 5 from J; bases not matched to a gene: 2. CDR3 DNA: TGTGCCAGCAGTGGGCTAGCGGGAGGAGATACGCAGTATTTT. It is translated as CASSGLAGGDTQYF.

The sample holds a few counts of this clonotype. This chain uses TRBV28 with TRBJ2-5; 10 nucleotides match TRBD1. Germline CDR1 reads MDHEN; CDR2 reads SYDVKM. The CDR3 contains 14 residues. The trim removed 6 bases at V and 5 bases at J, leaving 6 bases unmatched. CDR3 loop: CASRGQGFSETQYF. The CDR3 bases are TGTGCCAGCAGGGGACAGGGGTTCAGCGAGACCCAGTACTTC.

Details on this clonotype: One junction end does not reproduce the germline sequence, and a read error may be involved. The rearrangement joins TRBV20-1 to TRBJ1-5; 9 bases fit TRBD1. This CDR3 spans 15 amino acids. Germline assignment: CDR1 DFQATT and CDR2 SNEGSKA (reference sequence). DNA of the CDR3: TGCAGTGCTAGAACGACAGGGGGTTTTCGACAGCCCCAGCAGTTT. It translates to CSARTTGGFRQPQQF.

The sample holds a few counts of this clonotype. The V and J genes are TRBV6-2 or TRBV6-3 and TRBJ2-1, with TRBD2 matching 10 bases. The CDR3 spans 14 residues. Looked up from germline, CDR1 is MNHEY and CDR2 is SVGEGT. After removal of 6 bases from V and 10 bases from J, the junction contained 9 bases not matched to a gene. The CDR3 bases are TGTGCCAGCAGCCAAAGCGGGAGGGCAAGAGAGCAGTTCTTC. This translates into CASSQSGRAREQFF.

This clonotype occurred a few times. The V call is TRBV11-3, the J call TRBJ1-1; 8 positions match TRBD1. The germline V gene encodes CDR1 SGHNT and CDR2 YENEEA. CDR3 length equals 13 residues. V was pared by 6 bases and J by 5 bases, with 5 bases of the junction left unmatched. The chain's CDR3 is CASRRQGFTEAFF. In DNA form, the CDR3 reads TGTGCCAGCAGGAGACAGGGGTTTACTGAAGCTTTCTTT.

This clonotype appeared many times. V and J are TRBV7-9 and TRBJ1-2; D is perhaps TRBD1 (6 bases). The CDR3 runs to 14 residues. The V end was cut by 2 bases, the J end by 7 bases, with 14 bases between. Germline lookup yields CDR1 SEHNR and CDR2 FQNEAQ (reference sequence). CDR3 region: CASSLPGTTSGYTF. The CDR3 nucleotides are TGTGCCAGCAGCTTACCCGGGACAACAAGTGGCTACACCTTC.

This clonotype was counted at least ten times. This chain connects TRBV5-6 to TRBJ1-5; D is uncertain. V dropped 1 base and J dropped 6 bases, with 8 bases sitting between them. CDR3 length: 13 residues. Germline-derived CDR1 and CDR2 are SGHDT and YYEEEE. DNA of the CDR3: TGTGCCAGCAGCTTGAATGGGGTTCAGCCCCAGCATTTT. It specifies CASSLNGVQPQHF.

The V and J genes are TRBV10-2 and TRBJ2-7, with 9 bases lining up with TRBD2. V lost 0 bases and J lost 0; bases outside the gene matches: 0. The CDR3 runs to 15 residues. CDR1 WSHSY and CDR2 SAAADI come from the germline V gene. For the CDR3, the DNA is TGCGCCAGCAGTGAGTCGACTAGCGGCTCCTACGAGCAGTACTTC. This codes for CASSESTSGSYEQYF.

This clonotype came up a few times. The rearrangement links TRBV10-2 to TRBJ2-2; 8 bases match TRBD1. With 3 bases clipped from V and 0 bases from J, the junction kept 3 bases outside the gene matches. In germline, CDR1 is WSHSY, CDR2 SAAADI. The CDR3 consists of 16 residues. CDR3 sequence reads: CASSEDRGANTGELFF. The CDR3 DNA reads TGCGCCAGCAGTGAAGACAGGGGCGCGAACACCGGGGAGCTGTTTTTT.

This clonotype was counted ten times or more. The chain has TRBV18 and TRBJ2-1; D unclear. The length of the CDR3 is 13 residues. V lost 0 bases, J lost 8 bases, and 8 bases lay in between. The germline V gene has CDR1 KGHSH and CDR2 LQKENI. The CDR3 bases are TGTGCCAGCTCACCACCGTCTATCGATGAGCAGTTCTTC. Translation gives CASSPPSIDEQFF.

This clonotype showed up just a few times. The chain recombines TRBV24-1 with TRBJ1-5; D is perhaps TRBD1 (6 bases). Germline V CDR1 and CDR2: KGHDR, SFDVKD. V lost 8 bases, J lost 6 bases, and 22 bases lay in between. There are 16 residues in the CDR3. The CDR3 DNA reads TGTGCCACCAAGGGACACCCCCAGGGGATGGTTCAGCCCCAGCATTTT. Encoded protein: CATKGHPQGMVQPQHF.

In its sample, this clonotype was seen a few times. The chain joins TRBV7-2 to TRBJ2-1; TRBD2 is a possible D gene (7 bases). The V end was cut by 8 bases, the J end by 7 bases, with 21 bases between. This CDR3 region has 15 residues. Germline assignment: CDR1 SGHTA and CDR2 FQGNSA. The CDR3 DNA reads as TGTGCCAGCGAAGGGGGGGGGGGCCTATGGAATGAGCAGTTCTTC. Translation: CASEGGGGLWNEQFF.